This T cell receptor beta chain was recovered during a study of molecular identifiers for immune sequencing clone quantification. At the level of the study: Replicate experiments divided RNA from 20,000 or 100,000 naive CD8 cells into five parts and sequenced four.

Regarding the study as a whole: Highly expanded clones may be undercounted when identical TCR molecules share barcodes. Clones that exceeded 20 RNA copies held over 99% of effector molecules, yet under 1% in naive cells.

This clonotype was observed a handful of times. Its antigen remains unknown. Previously published methods and listed TCR primers were used for the bulk TCR libraries. TCRdb reprocessed the PCR reads via MiXCR and lists one record per CDR3 protein. This sample has hundreds of thousands of distinct CDR3 sequences, with 15% to 20% found just once. Between the trimmed V and J ends, which lost 0 bases and 6 bases, there was a span of 10 bases. This CDR3 is built from 14 residues. Per the germline V gene, CDR1 is SGHKS and CDR2 is YYEKEE (reference sequence). The chain links TRBV5-5 to TRBJ2-1; D call uncertain. The clonotype comes from a human donor in good health. Some libraries in this study had Jurkat cell RNA spiked in. Material for sequencing was naive CD8+ T cells from blood, with Jurkat cell RNA spiked in. The subset is: FACS-sorted CD8+CD4-CCR7+CD45RA+ naive T cells. Here the CDR3 DNA reads TGTGCCAGCAGCTTGGTCCAGCTCACCAATGAGCAGTTCTTC. This codes for CASSLVQLTNEQFF.